This T cell receptor beta chain is from a study of cytomegalovirus exposure and HLA in healthy donors. Study-level results: Across donors, sequencing depth was assumed by presence/absence analyses to be roughly uniform.

Points on this clone: Its matching antigen is unknown.

Vbeta (60) and Jbeta (13) primers were used in the PCR. Repertoires were generated with immunoSEQ multiplex PCR, while TCRdb's copy carries only in-frame clones and drops some. This table has 150,000 or so clones, about 82% appearing once. This CDR3 contains 14 residues. Germline-derived CDR1 and CDR2 are KGHSH and LQKENI. J was trimmed by 3 bases and V by 6 bases; bases with no gene match: 8. V is TRBV18 and J is TRBJ2-7, with 7 bases that match TRBD1. The TCR was taken from a woman under 30 in good health and CMV-seronegative. Material: PBMCs. The CDR3 reads CASSITGQNYEQYF. CDR3 coding DNA: TGTGCCAGCTCCATTACGGGACAGAACTACGAGCAGTACTTC. Using reference TRBV18 and TRBJ2-7 for the parts outside the CDR3, the full variable domain is NAGVMQNPRHLVRRRGQEARLRCSPMKGHSHVYWYRQLPEEGLKFMVYLQKENIIDESGMPKERFSAEFPKEGPSILRIQQVVRGDSAAYFCASSITGQNYEQYFGPGTRLTVT.